The present TCR beta chain was sequenced within a study of monozygotic twins with inflammatory bowel disease (dated by TCRdb to between 2018 and 2020). About the study as a whole: The full study comprised 28 monozygotic twin pairs: nine German pairs (four IBD-concordant, five IBD-discordant) and 19 IBD-discordant Danish pairs. Within discordant pairs, disease-associated traits were sought mainly by comparing IBD patients with their genetically identical healthy co-twins. Each individual had, on average, about 151 000 unique TCRalpha sequences and 181 000 unique TCRbeta sequences available for analysis. The study at large found these results: Because patients were on differing immunosuppressive treatments, the repertoires may have picked up extra background noise and inter-individual variability. Fewer clonotypes were shared with other individuals by IBD patients than by healthy twins, most markedly in patients showing signs of disease activity. The results gave no support for a single strong signal or clonotype linked to IBD. A decrease in TCRbeta repertoire diversity, as measured by inverse Simpson index, was observed in IBD patients compared with their healthy co-twins. Repertoire similarity did not differ between concordant and discordant twins, possibly due to limited statistical power. Different T cell subtypes could not be distinguished in the analysis.

An approximately 2.3 ml peripheral blood sample was drawn into PAXgene tubes per donor and stored at -80°C. Total RNA was isolated from whole blood with the PAXgene blood miRNA kit on an automated QIAcube, without T cell sorting. Peripheral blood from monozygotic twin pairs concordant or discordant for inflammatory bowel disease was subjected to deep TCRalpha and TCRbeta repertoire profiling with unique molecular barcoding. Smoking habits were recorded for all twin pairs, and each individual was classified as a current, former or never smoker. The library was built by means of 5' RACE. The input for every TCR library was around 4,000 ng of total RNA. For each sample, cDNA synthesis with SMARTScribe reverse transcriptase was split into eight separate reactions. Unique molecular identifiers containing a 6-nucleotide sample barcode were introduced through template switching during cDNA synthesis. TCRalpha and TCRbeta cDNA was amplified by two nested PCRs of roughly 16 and 10 cycles, with bead purification after each PCR. Before amplification, cDNA was treated with uracil DNA-glycosylase and purified using the QIAquick PCR purification kit. The second PCR added Illumina TruSeq-compatible adapters along with sample-specific barcodes. Library quality and concentration were assessed using TapeStation and Qubit, and roughly 5 ng of each library was pooled. Sequencing of pooled libraries was carried out on an Illumina HiSeq2500 single-index Rapid Run using 2 x 100 bp reads and custom sequencing primers. Processing in the source paper ran as follows. PCR and sequencing errors were corrected by UMI-based consensus assembly using MiGEC version 1.2.6. MiXCR version 2.1.1 was used for V(D)J alignment, clonotype assembly and CDR3 extraction. Normalisation of gene usage, clonotype sharing and MAIT/NKT TCR abundance was achieved by analysing the top 1000, 10 000 and 20 000 clonotypes per sample. Diversity was computed as the inverse Simpson index with the vegan R package after downsampling to 27 000 UMIs. Paired Mann-Whitney U tests were applied to discordant twin pairs, with Benjamini-Hochberg correction for multiple testing. TCRdb reanalyzed the reads, keeping one entry per CDR3 protein sequence and omitting DNA. The V and J calls shown here were made by TCRdb, not taken from the authors' results. The table kept for this sample lists 190,000 or so distinct CDR3 sequences. In total, the top ten clones hold around 1.5% of the sample.

Note on this clonotype: It lacks a known antigen.

Taken from cysteine to phenylalanine, the CDR3 has 13 residues. No nucleotide data were recorded. The germline V gene (reference sequence) gives CDR1 as DFQATT and CDR2 as SNEGSKA. The sequence joins TRBV20-1 to TRBJ2-3; TCRdb returns TRBD1, unconfirmable since there is no DNA. The material sequenced was blood. This receptor was identified in a human donor with ulcerative colitis or Crohn's disease, or a healthy co-twin of an affected twin (not recorded which). The CDR3: CSAPRTPRDTQYF.